The 11 T cell receptor beta chains given below trace back to one sample, sequenced in a study of T cell responses to AZD1222 COVID-19 vaccine. Repertoires were generated with immunoSEQ multiplex PCR, while TCRdb's copy carries only in-frame clones and drops some. The table has roughly 150,000 clones, 88% seen once. Sequencing was performed on peripheral blood, taken on day 0 of AZD1222 vaccination. The receptor set was obtained from an adult in good health.

The gene calls are TRBV7-9 and TRBJ1-4, with D possibly being TRBD1 (6 bases). Trimming stripped 5 bases from V and 14 bases from J, with 27 bases between. This CDR3 has 16 residues. The germline V gene has CDR1 SEHNR and CDR2 FQNEAQ (reference sequence). In DNA form, the CDR3 reads TGTGCCAGCAGCGGGGGCCCTCGACCCTTGGGGGGGAAGCTGTTTTTT. This gives the protein CASSGGPRPLGGKLFF. The whole variable domain, remainder taken from reference TRBV7-9 and TRBJ1-4, is DTGVSQNPRHKITKRGQNVTFRCDPISEHNRLYWYRQTLGQGPEFLTYFQNEAQLEKSRLLSDRFSAERPKGSFSTLEIQRTEQGDSAMYLCASSGGPRPLGGKLFFGSGTQLSVL.

The gene calls are TRBV9 and TRBJ2-1; D is possibly TRBD1 (6 bases). The germline gives CDR1 SGDLS, CDR2 YYNGEE. The CDR3 is 15 amino acids. V lost 0 bases and J 8 bases, leaving 15 bases between the germline ends. The CDR3 reads CASSVDGTPGDEQFF. The DNA of the CDR3 is TGTGCCAGCAGCGTAGATGGGACACCCGGGGATGAGCAGTTCTTC.

The CDR3 region has the DNA TGTGCCAGTAGTGATGCCAGGGCTACCTATGGCTACACCTTC. This gives the protein CASSDARATYGYTF. J is TRBJ1-2 and V is TRBV19, with a tentative D call TRBD1 (5 bases). The CDR3 is made up of 14 amino acids. Trimming removed 5 bases from V and 4 bases from J, with 14 bases in between. Germline-derived CDR1 and CDR2 are LNHDA and SQIVND (reference sequence). The variable domain in full, completed from reference TRBV19 and TRBJ1-2, reads DGGITQSPKYLFRKEGQNVTLSCEQNLNHDAMYWYRQDPGQGLRLIYYSQIVNDFQKGDIAEGYSVSREKKESFPLTVTSAQKNPTAFYLCASSDARATYGYTFGSGTRLTVV.

The chain combines TRBV19 with TRBJ2-3; tentative D call: TRBD1 (7 bases). The CDR3 is made up of 14 amino acids. The ends were cut back, 5 bases at V and 2 bases at J, with 11 bases in the middle. Per germline, CDR1 LNHDA and CDR2 SQIVND (reference sequence). CDR3 DNA sequence: TGTGCCAGTAGTCAGGGGGGACCCACAGATACGCAGTATTTT. It encodes CASSQGGPTDTQYF.

Worth noting for this clone: Within the sample, other DNA sequences also encode this same CDR3. This chain uses TRBV5-1 with TRBJ2-1, with D unclear. The CDR3 loop spans 14 amino acids. Between the trimmed V and J ends, which lost 2 bases and 0 bases, there was a span of 6 bases. CDR1 and CDR2 from the germline V gene are SGHRS and YFSETQ. The CDR3 sequence: CASSLGSSYNEQFF. The DNA of the CDR3 is TGCGCCAGCAGCTTAGGAAGCTCCTACAATGAGCAGTTCTTC.

The V gene is TRBV9, the J gene TRBJ2-2; 8 bases are shared with TRBD2. This CDR3 has 14 residues. Trimming at V came to 4 bases and at J to 5 bases, leaving 4 bases not matched to a gene. Germline lookup yields CDR1 SGDLS and CDR2 YYNGEE. The CDR3 protein is CASSFSGKTGELFF. CDR3 bases: TGTGCCAGCAGCTTTAGCGGGAAAACCGGGGAGCTGTTTTTT.

This clone was counted many times. This chain links TRBV27 with TRBJ2-1, with D perhaps TRBD2 (5 bases). Germline CDR1 and CDR2: MNHEY and SMNVEV (reference sequence). V lost 9 bases and J lost 5, with 11 bases in between. The CDR3 is 12 amino acids. The CDR3 loop reads CARYREDNEQFF. Written as DNA, the CDR3 is TGTGCCAGATACCGGGAAGACAATGAGCAGTTCTTC.

The chain has TRBV7-9 and TRBJ2-3; D possibly corresponds to TRBD2 (6 bases). The V end lost 0 bases, the J end lost 3 bases, and 10 bases lay between the germline ends. The germline V gene encodes CDR1 SEHNR and CDR2 FQNEAQ (reference sequence). This CDR3 has 15 amino acids. The CDR3 DNA is TGTGCCAGCAGCTTAGCGTTGCGGGGAACAGATACGCAGTATTTT. Residues: CASSLALRGTDTQYF. The variable domain in full, completed from reference TRBV7-9 and TRBJ2-3, reads DTGVSQNPRHKITKRGQNVTFRCDPISEHNRLYWYRQTLGQGPEFLTYFQNEAQLEKSRLLSDRFSAERPKGSFSTLEIQRTEQGDSAMYLCASSLALRGTDTQYFGPGTRLTVL.

The chain has TRBV29-1 and TRBJ1-2; maybe TRBD1 (6 bases). This CDR3 spans 13 amino acids. Trimming took 3 bases from V and 4 from J, leaving 12 bases between them. Per the germline V gene, CDR1 is SQVTM and CDR2 is ANQGSEA. The CDR3 coding sequence is TGCAGCGTTGACGGGGGCTTTAGCTATGGCTACACCTTC. Encoded protein: CSVDGGFSYGYTF.

V gene TRBV10-3 combines with J gene TRBJ1-3; D remains ambiguous. The CDR3 is made up of 11 amino acids. Per germline, CDR1 ENHRY and CDR2 SYGVKD. The germline V and J ends were trimmed by 4 bases and 4 bases, with 2 bases remaining between them. The CDR3 coding sequence is TGTGCCATCAGTGGAGGAAACACCATATATTTT. Its protein is CAISGGNTIYF.

The V and J genes are TRBV6-4 and TRBJ2-1; 9 bases agree with TRBD2. The CDR3 runs to 18 residues. The germline V gene encodes CDR1 MRHNA and CDR2 SNTAGT. J lost 0 bases, V lost 3 bases, and 9 bases had no gene match. The CDR3: CASSEGPSGISSYNEQFF. CDR3 DNA sequence: TGTGCCAGCAGTGAGGGCCCTAGCGGGATAAGCTCCTACAATGAGCAGTTCTTC.